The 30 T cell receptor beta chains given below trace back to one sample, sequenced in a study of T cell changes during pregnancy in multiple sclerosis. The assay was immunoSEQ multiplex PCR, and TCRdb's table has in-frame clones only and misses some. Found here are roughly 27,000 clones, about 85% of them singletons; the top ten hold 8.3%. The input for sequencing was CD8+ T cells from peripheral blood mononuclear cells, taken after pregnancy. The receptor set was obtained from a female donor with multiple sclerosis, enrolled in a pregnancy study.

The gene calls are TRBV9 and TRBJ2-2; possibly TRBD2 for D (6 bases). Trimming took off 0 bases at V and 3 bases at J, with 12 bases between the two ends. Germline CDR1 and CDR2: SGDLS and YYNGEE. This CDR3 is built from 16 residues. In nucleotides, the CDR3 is TGTGCCAGCAGCGTAGCGGGGGTCCTTCACACCGGGGAGCTGTTTTTT. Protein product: CASSVAGVLHTGELFF.

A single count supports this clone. In DNA, the CDR3 is TGTGCCAGCAGCTTACATCAGGGGGCGCGTGGAAACACCATATATTTT. It yields the protein CASSLHQGARGNTIYF. The chain combines TRBV7-9 with TRBJ1-3; 8 bases agree with TRBD1. This CDR3 has 16 residues. Germline loops: CDR1 SEHNR, CDR2 FQNEAQ (reference sequence). Trimming took 2 bases from V and 3 from J; bases not matched to a gene: 6.

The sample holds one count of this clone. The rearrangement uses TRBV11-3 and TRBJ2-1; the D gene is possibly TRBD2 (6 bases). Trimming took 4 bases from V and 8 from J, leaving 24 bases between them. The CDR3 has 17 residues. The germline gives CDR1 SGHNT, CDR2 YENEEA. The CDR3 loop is CASSWGIGTEIQYEQFF. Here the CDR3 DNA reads TGTGCCAGCAGCTGGGGTATAGGGACTGAGATACAATATGAGCAGTTCTTC.

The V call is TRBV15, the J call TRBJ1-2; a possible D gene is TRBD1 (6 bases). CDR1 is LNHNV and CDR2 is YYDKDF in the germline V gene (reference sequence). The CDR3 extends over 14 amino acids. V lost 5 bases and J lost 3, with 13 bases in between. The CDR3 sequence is CATSGQRQDYGYTF. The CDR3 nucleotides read TGTGCCACCAGCGGACAGAGGCAGGACTATGGCTACACCTTC.

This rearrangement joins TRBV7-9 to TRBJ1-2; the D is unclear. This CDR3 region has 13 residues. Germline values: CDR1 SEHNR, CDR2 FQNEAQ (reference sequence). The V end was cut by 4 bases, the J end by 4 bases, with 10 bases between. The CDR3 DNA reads TGTGCCAGCAGCTCCCTCGGGAGCTATGGCTACACCTTC. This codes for CASSSLGSYGYTF.

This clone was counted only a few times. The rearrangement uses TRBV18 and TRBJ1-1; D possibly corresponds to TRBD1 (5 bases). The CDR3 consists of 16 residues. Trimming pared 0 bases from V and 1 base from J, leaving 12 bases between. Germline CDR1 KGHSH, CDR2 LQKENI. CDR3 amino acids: CASSPPKGWTNTEAFF. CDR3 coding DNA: TGTGCCAGCTCACCACCTAAGGGGTGGACGAACACTGAAGCTTTCTTT.

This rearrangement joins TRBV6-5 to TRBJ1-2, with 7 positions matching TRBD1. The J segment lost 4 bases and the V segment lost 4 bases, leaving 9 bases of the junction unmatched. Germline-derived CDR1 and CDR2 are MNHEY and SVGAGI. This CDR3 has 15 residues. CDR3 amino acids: CASSSGQVPSYGYTF. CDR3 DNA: TGTGCCAGCAGTTCTGGACAGGTCCCTTCCTATGGCTACACCTTC.

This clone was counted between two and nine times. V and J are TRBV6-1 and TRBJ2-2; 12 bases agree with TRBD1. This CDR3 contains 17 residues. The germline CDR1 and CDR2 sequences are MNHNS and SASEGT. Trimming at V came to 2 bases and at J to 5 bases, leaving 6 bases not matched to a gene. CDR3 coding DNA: TGTGCCAGCAGTGAATACTCGGGACAGGGGGCGACCGGGGAGCTGTTTTTT. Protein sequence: CASSEYSGQGATGELFF.

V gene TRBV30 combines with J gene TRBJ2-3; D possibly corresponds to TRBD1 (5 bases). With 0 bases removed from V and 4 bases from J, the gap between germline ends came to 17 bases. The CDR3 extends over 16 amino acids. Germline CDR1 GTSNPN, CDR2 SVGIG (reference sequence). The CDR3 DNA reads TGTGCCTGGAGTGTAGGGGTTGCGAAGTGGTCAGATACGCAGTATTTT. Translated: CAWSVGVAKWSDTQYF.

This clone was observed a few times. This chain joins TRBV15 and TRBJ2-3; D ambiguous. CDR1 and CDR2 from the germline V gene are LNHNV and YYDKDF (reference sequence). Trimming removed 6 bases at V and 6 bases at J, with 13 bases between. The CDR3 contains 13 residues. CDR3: CATSSGTRDTQYF. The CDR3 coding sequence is TGTGCCACCAGTTCTGGCACGCGGGATACGCAGTATTTT.

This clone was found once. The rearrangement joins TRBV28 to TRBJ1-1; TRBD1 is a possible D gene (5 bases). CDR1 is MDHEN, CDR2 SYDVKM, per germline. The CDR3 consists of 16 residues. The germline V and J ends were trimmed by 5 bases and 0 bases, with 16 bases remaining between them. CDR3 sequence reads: CASSRVGEGLNTEAFF. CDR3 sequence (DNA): TGTGCCAGCAGTCGCGTAGGGGAGGGGTTGAACACTGAAGCTTTCTTT. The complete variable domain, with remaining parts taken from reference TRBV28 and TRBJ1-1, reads DVKVTQSSRYLVKRTGEKVFLECVQDMDHENMFWYRQDPGLGLRLIYFSYDVKMKEKGDIPEGYSVSREKKERFSLILESASTNQTSMYLCASSRVGEGLNTEAFFGQGTRLTVV.

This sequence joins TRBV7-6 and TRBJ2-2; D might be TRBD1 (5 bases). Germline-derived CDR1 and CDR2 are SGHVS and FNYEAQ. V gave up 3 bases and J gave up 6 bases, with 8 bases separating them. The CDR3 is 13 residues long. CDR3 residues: CASSLGQAGELFF. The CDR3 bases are TGTGCCAGCAGCTTGGGGCAGGCCGGGGAGCTGTTTTTT.

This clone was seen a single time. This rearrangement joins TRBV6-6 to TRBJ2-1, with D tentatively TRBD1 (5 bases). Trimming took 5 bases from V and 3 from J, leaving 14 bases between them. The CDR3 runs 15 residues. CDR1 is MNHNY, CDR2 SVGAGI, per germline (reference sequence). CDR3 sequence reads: CASSPTQVLYNEQFF. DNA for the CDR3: TGTGCCAGCAGTCCGACACAGGTACTCTACAATGAGCAGTTCTTC.

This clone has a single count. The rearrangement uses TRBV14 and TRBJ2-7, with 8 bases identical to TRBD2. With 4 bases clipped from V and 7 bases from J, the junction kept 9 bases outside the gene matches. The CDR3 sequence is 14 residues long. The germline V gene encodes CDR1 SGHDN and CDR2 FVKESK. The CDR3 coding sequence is TGTGCCAGCAGCCCAACTAGCGGTCCGTCGGAGCAGTACTTC. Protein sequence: CASSPTSGPSEQYF. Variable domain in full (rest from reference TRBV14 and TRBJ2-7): EAGVTQFPSHSVIEKGQTVTLRCDPISGHDNLYWYRRVMGKEIKFLLHFVKESKQDESGMPNNRFLAERTGGTYSTLKVQPAELEDSGVYFCASSPTSGPSEQYFGPGTRLTVT.

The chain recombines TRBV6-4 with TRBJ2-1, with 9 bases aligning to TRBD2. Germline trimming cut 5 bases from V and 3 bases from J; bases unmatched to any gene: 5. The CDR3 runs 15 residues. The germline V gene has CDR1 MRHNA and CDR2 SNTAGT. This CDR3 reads CASSQAGGRYNEQFF. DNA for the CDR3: TGTGCCAGCAGTCAAGCGGGGGGCCGCTACAATGAGCAGTTCTTC.

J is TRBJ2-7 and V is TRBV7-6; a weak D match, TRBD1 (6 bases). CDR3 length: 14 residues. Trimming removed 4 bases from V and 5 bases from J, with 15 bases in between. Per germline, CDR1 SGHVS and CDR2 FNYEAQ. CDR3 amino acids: CASSSFHTGNEQYF. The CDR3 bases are TGTGCCAGCAGCTCGTTCCACACAGGGAACGAGCAGTACTTC.

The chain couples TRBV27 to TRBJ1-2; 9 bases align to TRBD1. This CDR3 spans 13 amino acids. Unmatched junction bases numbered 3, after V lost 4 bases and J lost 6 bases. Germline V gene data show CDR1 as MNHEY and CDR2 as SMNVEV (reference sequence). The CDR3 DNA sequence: TGTGCCAGCAGTTGGGACAGGGATGATGGCTACACCTTC. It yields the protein CASSWDRDDGYTF.

CDR3 bases: TGCGCCAGCAGCCAAGATCTAGGGACAGCCTACGAGCAGTACTTC. Protein sequence: CASSQDLGTAYEQYF. The chain carries TRBV4-3 and TRBJ2-7, with TRBD1 identical over 7 bases. The junction had 4 bases not matched to a gene; V was cut back by 0 bases and J by 2 bases. Germline values: CDR1 LGHNA, CDR2 YSLEER. CDR3 size: 15 residues.

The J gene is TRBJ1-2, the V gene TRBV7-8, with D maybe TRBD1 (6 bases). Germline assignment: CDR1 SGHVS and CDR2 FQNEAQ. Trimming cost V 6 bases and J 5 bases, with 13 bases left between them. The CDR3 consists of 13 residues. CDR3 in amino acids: CASRSGTKYGYTF. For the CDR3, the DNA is TGTGCCAGCAGATCCGGGACAAAATATGGCTACACCTTC.

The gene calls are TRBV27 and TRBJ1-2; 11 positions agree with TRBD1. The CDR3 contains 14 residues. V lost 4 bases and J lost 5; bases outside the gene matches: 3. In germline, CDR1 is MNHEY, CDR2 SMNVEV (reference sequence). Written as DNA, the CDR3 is TGTGCCAGCAGTTACGGACAGGGGGCGTATGGCTACACCTTC. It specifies CASSYGQGAYGYTF.

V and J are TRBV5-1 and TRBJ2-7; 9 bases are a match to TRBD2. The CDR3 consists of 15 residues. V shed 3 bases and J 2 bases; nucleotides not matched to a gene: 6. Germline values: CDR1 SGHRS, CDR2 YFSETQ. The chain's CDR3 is CASSYSGGPTYEQYF. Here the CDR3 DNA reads TGCGCCAGCAGCTACAGCGGGGGGCCTACCTACGAGCAGTACTTC.

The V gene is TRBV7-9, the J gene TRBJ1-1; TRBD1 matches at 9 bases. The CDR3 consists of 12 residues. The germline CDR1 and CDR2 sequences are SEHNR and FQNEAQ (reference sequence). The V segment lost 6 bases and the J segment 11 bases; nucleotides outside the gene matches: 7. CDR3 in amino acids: CASSWGQGDAFF. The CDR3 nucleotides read TGTGCCAGCAGTTGGGGACAGGGCGACGCTTTCTTT.

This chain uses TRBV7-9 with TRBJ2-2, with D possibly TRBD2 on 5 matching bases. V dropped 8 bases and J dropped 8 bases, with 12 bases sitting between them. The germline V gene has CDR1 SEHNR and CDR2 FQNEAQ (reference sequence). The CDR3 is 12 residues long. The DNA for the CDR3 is TGTGCCAGCCACCCTGGGGAGGGGGAGCTGTTTTTT. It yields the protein CASHPGEGELFF.

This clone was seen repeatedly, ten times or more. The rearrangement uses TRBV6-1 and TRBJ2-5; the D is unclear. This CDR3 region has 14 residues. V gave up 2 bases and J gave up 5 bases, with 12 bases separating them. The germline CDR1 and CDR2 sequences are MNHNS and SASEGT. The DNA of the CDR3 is TGTGCCAGCAGTGAAACCTTGAGCGTGGAGACCCAGTACTTC. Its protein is CASSETLSVETQYF.

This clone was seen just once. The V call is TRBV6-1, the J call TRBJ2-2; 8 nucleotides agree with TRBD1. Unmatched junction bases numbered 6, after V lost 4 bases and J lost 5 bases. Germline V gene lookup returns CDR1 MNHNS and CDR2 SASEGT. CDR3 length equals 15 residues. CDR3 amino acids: CASSGGTGETGELFF. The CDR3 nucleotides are TGTGCCAGCAGTGGAGGGACAGGAGAAACCGGGGAGCTGTTTTTT.

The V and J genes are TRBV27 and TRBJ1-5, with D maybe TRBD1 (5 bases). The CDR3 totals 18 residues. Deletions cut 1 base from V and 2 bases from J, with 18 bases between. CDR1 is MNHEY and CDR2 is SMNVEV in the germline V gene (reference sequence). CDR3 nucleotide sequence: TGTGCCAGCAGTTTATTACCCCCCGCAGGGCTGGGCAATCAGCCCCAGCATTTT. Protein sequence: CASSLLPPAGLGNQPQHF.

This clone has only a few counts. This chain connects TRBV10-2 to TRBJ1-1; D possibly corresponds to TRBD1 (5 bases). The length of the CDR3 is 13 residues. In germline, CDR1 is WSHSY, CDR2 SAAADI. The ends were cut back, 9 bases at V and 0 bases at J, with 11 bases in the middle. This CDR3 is CASCQGVNTEAFF. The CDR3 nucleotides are TGCGCCAGTTGTCAAGGGGTGAACACTGAAGCTTTCTTT.

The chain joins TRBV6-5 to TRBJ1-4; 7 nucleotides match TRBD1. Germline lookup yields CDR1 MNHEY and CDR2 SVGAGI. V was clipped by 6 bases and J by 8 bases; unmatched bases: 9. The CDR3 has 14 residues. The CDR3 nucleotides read TGTGCCAGCAGGACGACAGGGATGAAGGAAAAACTGTTTTTT. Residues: CASRTTGMKEKLFF.

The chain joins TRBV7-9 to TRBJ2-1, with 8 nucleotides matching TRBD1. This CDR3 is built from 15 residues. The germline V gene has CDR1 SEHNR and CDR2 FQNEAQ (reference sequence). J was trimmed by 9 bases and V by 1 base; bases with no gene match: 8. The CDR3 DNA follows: TGTGCCAGCAGCTTAGAACCAGGGGGCTATACTGAGCAGTTCTTC. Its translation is CASSLEPGGYTEQFF.

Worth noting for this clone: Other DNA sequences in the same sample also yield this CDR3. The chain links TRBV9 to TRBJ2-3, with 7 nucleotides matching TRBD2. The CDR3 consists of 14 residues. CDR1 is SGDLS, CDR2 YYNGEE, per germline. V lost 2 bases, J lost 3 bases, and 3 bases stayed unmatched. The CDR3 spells CASSVGGTTDTQYF. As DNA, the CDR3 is TGTGCCAGCAGCGTCGGGGGGACTACAGATACGCAGTATTTT.